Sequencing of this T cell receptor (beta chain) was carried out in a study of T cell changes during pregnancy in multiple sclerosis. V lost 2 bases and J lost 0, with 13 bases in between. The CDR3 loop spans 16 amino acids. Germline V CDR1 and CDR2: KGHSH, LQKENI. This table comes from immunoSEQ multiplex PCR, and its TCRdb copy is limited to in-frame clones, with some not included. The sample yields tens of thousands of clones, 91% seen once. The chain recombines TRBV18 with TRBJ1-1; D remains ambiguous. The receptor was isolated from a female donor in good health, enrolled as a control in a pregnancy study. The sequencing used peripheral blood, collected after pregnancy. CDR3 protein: CASSPWRSPLNTEAFF. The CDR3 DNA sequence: TGTGCCAGCTCACCATGGAGGTCCCCGCTGAACACTGAAGCTTTCTTT.